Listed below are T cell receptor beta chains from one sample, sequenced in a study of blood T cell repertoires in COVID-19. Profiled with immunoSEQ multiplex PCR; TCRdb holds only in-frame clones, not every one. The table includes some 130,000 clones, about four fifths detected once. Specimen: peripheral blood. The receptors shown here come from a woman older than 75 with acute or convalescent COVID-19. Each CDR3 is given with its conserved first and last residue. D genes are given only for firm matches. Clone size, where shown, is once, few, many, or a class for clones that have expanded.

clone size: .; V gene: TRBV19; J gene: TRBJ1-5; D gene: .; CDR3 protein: CASSQDSNQPQHF; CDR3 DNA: TGTGCCAGTAGCCAGGATAGCAATCAGCCCCAGCATTTT
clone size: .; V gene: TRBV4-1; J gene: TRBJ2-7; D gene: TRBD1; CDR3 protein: CASSQDGGQDYEQYF; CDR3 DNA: TGCGCCAGCAGCCAAGATGGTGGACAGGACTACGAGCAGTACTTC
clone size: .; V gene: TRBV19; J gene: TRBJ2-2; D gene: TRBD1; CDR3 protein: CASSLATGTNTGELFF; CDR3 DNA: TGTGCCAGTAGTCTCGCGACAGGGACGAACACCGGGGAGCTGTTTTTT
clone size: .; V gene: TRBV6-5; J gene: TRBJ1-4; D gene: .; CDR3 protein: CASSKAGDEKLFF; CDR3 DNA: TGTGCCAGCAGTAAGGCAGGGGACGAAAAACTGTTTTTT
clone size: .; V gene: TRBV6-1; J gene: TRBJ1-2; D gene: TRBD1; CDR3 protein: CASSDRGDYGYTF; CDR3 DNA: TGTGCCAGCAGTGACAGGGGGGACTATGGCTACACCTTC
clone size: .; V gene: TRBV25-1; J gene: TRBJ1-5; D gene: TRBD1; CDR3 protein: CASTSGQGCNSNQPQHF; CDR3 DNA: TGTGCCAGCACCTCCGGACAGGGATGTAATAGCAATCAGCCCCAGCATTTT
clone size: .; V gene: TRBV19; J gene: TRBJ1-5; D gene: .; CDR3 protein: CASSIYRVNQPQHF; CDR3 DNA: TGTGCCAGTAGTATATACAGGGTCAATCAGCCCCAGCATTTT
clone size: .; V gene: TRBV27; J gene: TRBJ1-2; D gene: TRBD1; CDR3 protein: CASSSTKQGAGGYTF; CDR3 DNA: TGTGCCAGCAGTTCGACGAAACAGGGGGCTGGTGGCTACACCTTC
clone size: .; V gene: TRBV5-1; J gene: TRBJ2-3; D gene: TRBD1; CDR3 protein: CASSTRQGPDTQYF; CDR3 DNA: TGCGCCAGCAGTACCAGACAGGGGCCAGATACGCAGTATTTT
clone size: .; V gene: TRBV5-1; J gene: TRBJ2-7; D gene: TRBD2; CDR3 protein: CASGYTRLAGEIHRSSYEQYF; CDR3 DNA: TGCGCCAGTGGCTACACCCGGCTAGCGGGGGAAATACACCGTAGCTCCTACGAGCAGTACTTC
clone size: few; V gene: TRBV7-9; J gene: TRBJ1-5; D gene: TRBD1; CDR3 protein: CASSRTGTGLHF; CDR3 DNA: TGTGCCAGCAGCCGGACCGGGACAGGTCTGCATTTT
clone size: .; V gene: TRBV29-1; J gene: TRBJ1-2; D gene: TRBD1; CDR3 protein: CSVGPDEQGELTFGYTF; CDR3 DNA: TGCAGCGTTGGCCCAGATGAGCAGGGGGAACTCACCTTTGGCTACACCTTC
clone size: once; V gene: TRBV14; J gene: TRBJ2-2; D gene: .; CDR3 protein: CASSRLLTGELFF; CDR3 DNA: TGTGCCAGCAGCCGCTTACTTACCGGGGAGCTGTTTTTT
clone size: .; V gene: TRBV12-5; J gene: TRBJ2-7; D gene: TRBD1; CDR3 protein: CASGIWTGGEQYF; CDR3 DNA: TGTGCTAGTGGTATATGGACAGGGGGGGAGCAGTACTTC
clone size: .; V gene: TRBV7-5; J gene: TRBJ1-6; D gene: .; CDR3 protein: CARSLSEDSPLHF; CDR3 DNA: TGTGCCAGAAGCTTATCTGAGGATTCACCCCTCCACTTT
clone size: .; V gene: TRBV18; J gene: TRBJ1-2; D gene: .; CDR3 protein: CASSPPELYGYTF; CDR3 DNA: TGTGCCAGCTCACCACCTGAGCTCTATGGCTACACCTTC
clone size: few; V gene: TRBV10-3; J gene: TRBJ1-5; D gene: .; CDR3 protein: CAISDSGGNQPQHF; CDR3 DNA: TGTGCCATCAGTGATTCGGGTGGCAATCAGCCCCAGCATTTT
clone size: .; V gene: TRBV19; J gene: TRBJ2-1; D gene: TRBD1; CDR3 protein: CASHRDRDYNEQFF; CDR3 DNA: TGTGCCAGTCACCGGGACAGGGATTACAATGAGCAGTTCTTC
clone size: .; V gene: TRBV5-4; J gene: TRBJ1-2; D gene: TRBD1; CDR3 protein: CASSLGDRGSNGYTF; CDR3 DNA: TGTGCCAGCAGCTTGGGGGACAGGGGGTCCAATGGCTACACCTTC
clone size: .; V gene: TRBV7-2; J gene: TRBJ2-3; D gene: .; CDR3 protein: CASSSPRRGSTDTQYF; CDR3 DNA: TGTGCCAGCAGCTCTCCCCGGCGGGGAAGCACAGATACGCAGTATTTT
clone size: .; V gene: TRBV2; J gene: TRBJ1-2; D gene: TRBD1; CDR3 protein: CASTGDSFYGYTF; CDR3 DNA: TGTGCCAGCACGGGGGACAGCTTCTATGGCTACACCTTC
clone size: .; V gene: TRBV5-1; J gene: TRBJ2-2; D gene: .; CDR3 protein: CASSLDGGTGELFF; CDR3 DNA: TGCGCCAGCAGCTTGGACGGGGGCACCGGGGAGCTGTTTTTT
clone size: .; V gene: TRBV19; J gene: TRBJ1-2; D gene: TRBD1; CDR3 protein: CASSNDRVAVYGYTF; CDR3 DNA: TGTGCCAGTAGTAACGACAGGGTAGCCGTCTATGGCTACACCTTC
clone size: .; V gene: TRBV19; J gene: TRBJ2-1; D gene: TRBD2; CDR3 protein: CASSITLTGGPRNEQFF; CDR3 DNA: TGTGCCAGTAGCATCACCCTAACGGGAGGGCCGAGGAATGAGCAGTTCTTC
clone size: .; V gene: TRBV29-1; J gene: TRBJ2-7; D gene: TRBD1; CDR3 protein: CSVSRGRGYEQYF; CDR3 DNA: TGCAGCGTTTCCAGGGGGCGCGGATACGAGCAGTACTTC
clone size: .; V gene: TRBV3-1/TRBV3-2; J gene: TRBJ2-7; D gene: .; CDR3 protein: CASSQDRGNEQYF; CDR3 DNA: TGTGCCAGCAGCCAAGATAGGGGAAACGAGCAGTACTTC
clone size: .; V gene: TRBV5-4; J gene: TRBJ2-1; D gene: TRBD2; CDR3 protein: CASRPGTSGGRAYNEQFF; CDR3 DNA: TGTGCCAGCCGCCCCGGGACTAGCGGGGGTCGGGCCTACAATGAGCAGTTCTTC
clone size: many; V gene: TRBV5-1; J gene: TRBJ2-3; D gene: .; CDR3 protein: CASSLDQGSTDTQYF; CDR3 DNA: TGCGCCAGCAGCTTGGATCAGGGATCCACAGATACGCAGTATTTT
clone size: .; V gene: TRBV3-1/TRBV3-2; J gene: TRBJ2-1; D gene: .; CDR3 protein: CASSQGWASYNEQFF; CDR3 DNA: TGTGCCAGCAGCCAAGGATGGGCCTCCTACAATGAGCAGTTCTTC
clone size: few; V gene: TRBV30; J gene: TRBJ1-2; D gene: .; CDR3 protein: CAWSPRGLRLGYTF; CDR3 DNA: TGTGCCTGGAGTCCTCGCGGGTTACGCCTTGGCTACACCTTC
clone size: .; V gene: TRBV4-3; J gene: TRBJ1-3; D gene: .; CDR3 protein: CASSQDSSLVGNTIYF; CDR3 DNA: TGCGCCAGCAGCCAAGATTCGTCCCTAGTTGGAAACACCATATATTTT
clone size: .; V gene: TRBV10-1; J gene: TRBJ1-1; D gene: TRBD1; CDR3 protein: CASSAQGVGTEAFF; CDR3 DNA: TGCGCCAGCAGTGCACAGGGGGTGGGTACTGAAGCTTTCTTT
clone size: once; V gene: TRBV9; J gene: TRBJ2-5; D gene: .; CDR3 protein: CASSVVREETQYF; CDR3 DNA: TGTGCCAGCAGCGTAGTGAGGGAAGAGACCCAGTACTTC
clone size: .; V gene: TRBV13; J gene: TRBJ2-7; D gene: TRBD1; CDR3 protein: CASSLDRASYYEQYF; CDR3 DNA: TGTGCCAGCAGCCTTGACAGGGCTTCTTACTACGAGCAGTACTTC
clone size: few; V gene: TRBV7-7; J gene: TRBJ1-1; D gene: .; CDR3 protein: CASSPMRGGGNTEAFF; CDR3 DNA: TGTGCCAGCAGCCCAATGAGGGGGGGAGGGAACACTGAAGCTTTCTTT
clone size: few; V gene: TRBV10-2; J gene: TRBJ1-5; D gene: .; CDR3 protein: CASSDRGLATPSNQPQHF; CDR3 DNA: TGCGCCAGCAGTGATAGGGGTCTCGCCACCCCCAGCAATCAGCCCCAGCATTTT
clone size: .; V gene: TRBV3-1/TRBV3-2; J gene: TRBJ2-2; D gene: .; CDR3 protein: CASSQDPGTGELFF; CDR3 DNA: TGTGCCAGCAGCCAAGATCCGGGCACCGGGGAGCTGTTTTTT
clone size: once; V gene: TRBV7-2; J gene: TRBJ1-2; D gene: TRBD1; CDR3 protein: CASSSYRGLLDGYTF; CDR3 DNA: TGTGCCAGCAGCTCATACAGGGGGCTCTTGGATGGCTACACCTTC
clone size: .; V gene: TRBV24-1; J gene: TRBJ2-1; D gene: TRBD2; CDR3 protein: CATSDSRRELAGEQFF; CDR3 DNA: TGTGCCACCAGTGATTCGAGGCGGGAGTTGGCAGGTGAGCAGTTCTTC
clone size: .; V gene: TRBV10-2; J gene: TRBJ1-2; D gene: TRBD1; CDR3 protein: CASRTGAFNYGYTF; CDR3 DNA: TGCGCCAGCAGGACAGGGGCATTTAACTATGGCTACACCTTC
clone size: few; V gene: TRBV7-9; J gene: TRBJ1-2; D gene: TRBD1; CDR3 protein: CASSPGTGDPRFNYGYTF; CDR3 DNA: TGTGCCAGCAGCCCCGGGACAGGGGATCCCCGCTTTAACTATGGCTACACCTTC
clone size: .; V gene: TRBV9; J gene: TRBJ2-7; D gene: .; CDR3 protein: CASSSRTVPYEQYF; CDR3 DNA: TGTGCCAGCAGCTCAAGGACAGTCCCCTACGAGCAGTACTTC
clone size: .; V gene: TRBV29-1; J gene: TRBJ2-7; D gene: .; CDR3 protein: CSAKDRYEQYF; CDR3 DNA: TGCAGCGCCAAGGACAGATACGAGCAGTACTTC
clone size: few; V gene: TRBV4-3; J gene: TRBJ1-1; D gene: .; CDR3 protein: CASSQFSGNTEAFF; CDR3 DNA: TGCGCCAGCAGCCAATTTTCCGGGAACACTGAAGCTTTCTTT